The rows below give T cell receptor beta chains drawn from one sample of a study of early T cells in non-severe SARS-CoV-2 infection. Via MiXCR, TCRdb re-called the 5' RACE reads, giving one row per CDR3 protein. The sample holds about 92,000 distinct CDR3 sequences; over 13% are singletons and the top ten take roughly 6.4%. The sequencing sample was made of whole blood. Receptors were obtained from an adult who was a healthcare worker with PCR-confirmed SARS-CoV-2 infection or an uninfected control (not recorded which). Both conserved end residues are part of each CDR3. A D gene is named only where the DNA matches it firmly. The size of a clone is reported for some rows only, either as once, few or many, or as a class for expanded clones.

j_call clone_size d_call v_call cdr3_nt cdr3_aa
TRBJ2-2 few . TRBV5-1 TGCGCCAGCAGCTTGGCCGGAACCAACACCGGGGAGCTGTTTTTT CASSLAGTNTGELFF
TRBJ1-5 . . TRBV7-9 TGTGCCAGCAGTTCCGGCCCTAGCAATCAGCCCCAGCATTTT CASSSGPSNQPQHF
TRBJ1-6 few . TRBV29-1 TGCAGCGTGGGGACGGAGAGGAATTCACCCCTCCACTTT CSVGTERNSPLHF
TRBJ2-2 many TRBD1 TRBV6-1 TGTGCCAGCAGTGGAAGGGGACAGGGGACCGGGGAGCTGTTTTTT CASSGRGQGTGELFF
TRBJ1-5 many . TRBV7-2 TGTGCCAGCAGCGAGAGAACAGTTAATCAGCCCCAGCATTTT CASSERTVNQPQHF
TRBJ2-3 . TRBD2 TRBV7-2 TGTGCCAGCAGACCCGAACCCCTAGCGGGAACAGATACGCAGTATTTT CASRPEPLAGTDTQYF
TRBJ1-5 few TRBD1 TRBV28 TGTGCCAGCAGTTTATGGGGGACAGGGGAACAGCCCCAGCATTTT CASSLWGTGEQPQHF
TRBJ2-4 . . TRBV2 TGTGCCAGCAGTGAAGATTCTGCCAAAAACATTCAGTACTTC CASSEDSAKNIQYF
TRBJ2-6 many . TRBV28 TGTGCCAGCAGTCCTGTTGGGCGAGGGGCCAACGTCCTGACTTTC CASSPVGRGANVLTF
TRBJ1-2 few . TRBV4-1 TGCGCCAGCAGCCAATTAATCCGTACGGGGTTGGATGGCTACACCTTC CASSQLIRTGLDGYTF
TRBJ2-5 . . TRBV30 TGTGCCTGGAGTGTCCCCAGAGGGAACCAGTACTTC CAWSVPRGNQYF
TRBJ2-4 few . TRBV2 TGTGCCAGCAGTCGGGGCCAGGGCCTAGCCAAAAACATTCAGTACTTC CASSRGQGLAKNIQYF
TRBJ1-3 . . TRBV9 TGTGCCAGCAGCTTACTACCCCAGGGACTCTCCGGAAACACCATATATTTT CASSLLPQGLSGNTIYF
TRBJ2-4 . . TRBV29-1 TGCAGCGTCATCACGCAGGGGATTCAGTACTTC CSVITQGIQYF
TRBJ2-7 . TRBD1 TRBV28 TGTGCCAGCAGTCTTCGGAGACAGGGTTCCTACGAGCAGTACTTC CASSLRRQGSYEQYF
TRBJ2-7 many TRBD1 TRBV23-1 TGCGCCAGCAGTCGAGACAGGGGCGGGTCCTACGAGCAGTACTTC CASSRDRGGSYEQYF